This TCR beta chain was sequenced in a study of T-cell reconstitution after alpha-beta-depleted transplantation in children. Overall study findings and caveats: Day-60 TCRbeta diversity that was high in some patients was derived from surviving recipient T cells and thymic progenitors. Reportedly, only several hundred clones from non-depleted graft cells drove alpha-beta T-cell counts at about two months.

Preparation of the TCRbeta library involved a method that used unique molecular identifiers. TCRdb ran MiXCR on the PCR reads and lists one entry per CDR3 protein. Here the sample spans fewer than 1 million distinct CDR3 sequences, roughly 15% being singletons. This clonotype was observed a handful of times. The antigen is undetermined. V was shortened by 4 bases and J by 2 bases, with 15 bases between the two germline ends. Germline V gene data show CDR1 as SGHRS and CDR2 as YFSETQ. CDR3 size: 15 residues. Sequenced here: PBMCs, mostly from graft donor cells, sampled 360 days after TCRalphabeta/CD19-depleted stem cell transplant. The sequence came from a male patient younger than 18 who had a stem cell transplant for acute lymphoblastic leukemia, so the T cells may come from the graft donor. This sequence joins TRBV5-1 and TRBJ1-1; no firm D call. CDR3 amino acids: CASSRRTDQNTEAFF. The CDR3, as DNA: TGCGCCAGCAGCCGCCGGACGGATCAAAACACTGAAGCTTTCTTT.